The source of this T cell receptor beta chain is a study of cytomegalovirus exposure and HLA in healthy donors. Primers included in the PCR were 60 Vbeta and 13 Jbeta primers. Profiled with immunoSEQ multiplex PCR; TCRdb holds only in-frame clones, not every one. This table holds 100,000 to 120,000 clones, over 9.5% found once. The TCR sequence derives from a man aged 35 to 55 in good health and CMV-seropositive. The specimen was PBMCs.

CDR3 loop: CASSLSVWQSNQPQHF. The CDR3 DNA reads as TGTGCCAGCAGTTTATCGGTTTGGCAGAGCAATCAGCCCCAGCATTTT. J is TRBJ1-5 and V is TRBV27; D gene ambiguous. Germline V lookup: CDR1 MNHEY, CDR2 SMNVEV (reference sequence). Between the trimmed V and J ends, which lost 0 bases and 1 base, there was a span of 10 bases. This CDR3 spans 16 amino acids.